These 8 T cell receptor beta chains originate from one sample sequenced in a study of TIL therapy for anti-PD-1-resistant metastatic lung cancer. The immunoSEQ assay was v3. Method: immunoSEQ multiplex PCR; TCRdb's copy keeps in-frame clones and lacks some. Here the sample spans under 70,000 clones, around 70% being singletons. Specified time point: pre-treatment sample, taken before nivolumab and TIL therapy. The input for sequencing was blood, taken at baseline. These receptors came from a person aged 30 to 80 with non-small cell lung cancer.

V usage is TRBV11-2 and J usage is TRBJ1-2; 10 positions match TRBD1. The CDR3 runs to 15 residues. Germline CDR1 reads SGHAT; CDR2 reads FQNNGV. V trimming: 4 bases; J trimming: 3 bases; junction bases outside the gene matches: 5. The CDR3 DNA follows: TGTGCCAGCAGCTCGTGGGACAGGGGTCACTATGGCTACACCTTC. This sequence encodes CASSSWDRGHYGYTF.

The chain has TRBV6-6 and TRBJ2-7; either TRBD1 or TRBD2 may fit D (5 bases each). V was cut by 0 bases and J by 6 bases, with 12 bases left in between. The CDR3 contains 14 residues. The germline CDR1 and CDR2 sequences are MNHNY and SVGAGI (reference sequence). The CDR3, as DNA: TGTGCCAGCAGTTACTCCCCTACAGGAGGCGAGCAGTACTTC. Protein product: CASSYSPTGGEQYF.

V is TRBV29-1 and J is TRBJ1-1; D may be TRBD1 (5 bases). Trimming stripped 5 bases from V and 4 bases from J, with 17 bases between. Germline V gene lookup returns CDR1 SQVTM and CDR2 ANQGSEA. This CDR3 spans 14 amino acids. Here the CDR3 reads CSVRLSGTLTEAFF. The CDR3 DNA follows: TGCAGCGTTCGACTGTCAGGGACCCTCACTGAAGCTTTCTTT.

This clone has only a few counts. The chain couples TRBV29-1 to TRBJ1-1; 10 positions match TRBD1. Trimming at V came to 6 bases and at J to 5 bases, leaving 3 bases not matched to a gene. CDR1 is SQVTM and CDR2 is ANQGSEA in the germline V gene. The CDR3 is 12 residues long. CDR3 in amino acids: CSVGTGVTEAFF. Here the CDR3 DNA reads TGCAGCGTCGGGACAGGGGTTACTGAAGCTTTCTTT. Full variable domain (rest looked up from reference TRBV29-1 and TRBJ1-1): SAVISQKPSRDICQRGTSLTIQCQVDSQVTMMFWYRQQPGQSLTLIATANQGSEATYESGFVIDKFPISRPNLTFSTLTVSNMSPEDSSIYLCSVGTGVTEAFFGQGTRLTVV.

Of note for this clone: Other DNA sequences in this sample translate to the same CDR3. The chain joins TRBV5-1 to TRBJ1-1; D may be TRBD1 (5 bases). Per the germline V gene, CDR1 is SGHRS and CDR2 is YFSETQ. This CDR3 contains 14 residues. The V gene lost 0 bases and the J gene lost 1 base, with 7 bases spanning the gap. The CDR3 reads CASSLGGANTEAFF. The CDR3 DNA follows: TGCGCCAGCAGCTTGGGAGGGGCGAACACTGAAGCTTTCTTT.

The chain is built from TRBV18 and TRBJ2-5, with unresolved D. The CDR3 sequence is 13 residues long. Germline V gene sequence: CDR1 KGHSH, CDR2 LQKENI. Trimming stripped 3 bases from V and 5 bases from J, with 10 bases between. CDR3 residues: CASSPGSRETQYF. CDR3 in DNA: TGTGCCAGCTCACCGGGGTCAAGGGAGACCCAGTACTTC.

This rearrangement joins TRBV7-2 to TRBJ1-4, with D maybe TRBD1 (5 bases). V lost 3 bases to trimming and J lost 7 bases, with 12 bases between them. This CDR3 region has 14 residues. Per the germline V gene, CDR1 is SGHTA and CDR2 is FQGNSA. Here the CDR3 reads CASSLSKGVEKLFF. Here the CDR3 DNA reads TGTGCCAGCAGCTTGAGTAAAGGGGTTGAAAAACTGTTTTTT. The variable domain in full, completed from reference TRBV7-2 and TRBJ1-4, reads GAGVSQSPSNKVTEKGKDVELRCDPISGHTALYWYRQSLGQGLEFLIYFQGNSAPDKSGLPSDRFSAERTGGSVSTLTIQRTQQEDSAVYLCASSLSKGVEKLFFGSGTQLSVL.

This chain links TRBV4-3 with TRBJ1-4; 11 bases are a match to TRBD1. V shed 0 bases and J 7 bases; nucleotides not matched to a gene: 1. Germline V gene lookup returns CDR1 LGHNA and CDR2 YSLEER. CDR3 size: 15 residues. The CDR3 DNA sequence: TGCGCCAGCAGCCAAGATGGGACAGGGGGTGAAAAACTGTTTTTT. It codes for CASSQDGTGGEKLFF.